A selection of T cell receptor beta chains follows, all from one sample in a study of coeliac disease. Some clones are missing from TCRdb's copy, which holds only in-frame ones; the method was immunoSEQ multiplex PCR. The table records several thousand clones, about 78% of them present only once. Sequencing was done on a sample of lamina propria lymphocytes from the gut. These receptors originate from a man aged 30 to 39 with celiac disease. The CDR3 runs from the conserved cysteine through the conserved F or W. Fields, in order: clone size, J gene, CDR3 length, V gene, CDR3 protein. Size tells how often a clone was seen (once, few, many) or the class of an expanded clone, and some rows leave it out.

NA TRBJ2-4 14 TRBV27 CASSIPGQSNIQYF
NA TRBJ2-5 13 TRBV6-6 CASSVKAGTPQYF
NA TRBJ2-7 14 TRBV5-4 CASSGQGKAYEQYF
once TRBJ2-3 15 TRBV5-8 CASSQSGQGTDTQYF
NA TRBJ1-3 15 TRBV28 CASSTSGTPGNTIYF
NA TRBJ1-2 14 TRBV4-3 CASSQDGQGIGYTF
NA TRBJ1-1 14 TRBV7-2 CASRPGQMNTEAFF
NA TRBJ2-5 14 TRBV7-9 CASSLAGVQETQYF
NA TRBJ1-5 15 TRBV7-6 CASSRGTGLNQPQHF
NA TRBJ2-7 16 TRBV18 CASSPNQGTSSYEQYF
NA TRBJ2-7 13 TRBV18 CASSPGQPYEQYF
once TRBJ2-2 17 TRBV4-3 CASSSRTSGRGRGELFF
NA TRBJ1-5 12 TRBV30 CASESGNQPQHF
NA TRBJ1-1 15 TRBV6-6 CASSYGGESGTEAFF
NA TRBJ2-2 13 TRBV2 CASSGQRTGELFF